This TCR beta chain was recorded in a study of PD-1 blockade in classical Hodgkin lymphoma. General study findings and limits: Newly diagnosed patients had diversity similar to the baseline diversity of complete responders. CD4+ TCR diversity rose significantly by C4D1, and CD8+ TCR diversity did not.

Time point noted: cycle 4 day 1 (C4D1), after six to seven weeks of nivolumab. With no exception, relapse followed autologous stem cell transplantation in all patients, and brentuximab vedotin exposure varied. Generated by immunoSEQ multiplex PCR, the TCRdb table keeps only in-frame clones and is missing some. The sample yields tens of thousands of clones, about 89% seen once. Trimming took off 6 bases at V and 5 bases at J, with 8 bases between the two ends. The CDR3 spans 11 residues. Germline V CDR1 and CDR2: MNHEY, SVGAGI. Worth noting for this clone: Its antigen is currently unknown.

The sample in question was peripheral blood mononuclear cells (PBMCs), obtained before the fourth cycle of nivolumab. The receptor was derived from a human donor with classical Hodgkin lymphoma. The V gene is TRBV6-5, the J gene TRBJ2-7; D is perhaps TRBD1 (5 bases). CDR3 protein: CASRQVDEQYF. The CDR3 DNA is TGTGCCAGCAGACAGGTTGACGAGCAGTACTTC.